These 19 T cell receptor beta chains came from one sample sequenced in a study of T cell changes during pregnancy in multiple sclerosis. Generated by immunoSEQ multiplex PCR, the TCRdb table keeps only in-frame clones and is missing some. The sample records some 29,000 clones, roughly nine tenths being singletons. Sequencing was performed on CD8+ T cells from peripheral blood mononuclear cells, taken in the second trimester of pregnancy. The receptors come from a female donor in good health, enrolled as a control in a pregnancy study.

The chain is built from TRBV9 and TRBJ2-7; D may be TRBD1 (6 bases). The CDR3 covers 16 residues. Germline assignment: CDR1 SGDLS and CDR2 YYNGEE. V lost 0 bases and J lost 1, with 14 bases in between. The CDR3 region is CASSVGSDRSSYEQYF. DNA of the CDR3: TGTGCCAGCAGCGTAGGATCAGACAGGTCTTCCTACGAGCAGTACTTC.

This sequence joins TRBV19 and TRBJ2-5; the D gene is possibly TRBD2 (6 bases). Trimming cost V 5 bases and J 5 bases, with 15 bases left between them. Germline CDR1 LNHDA, CDR2 SQIVND (reference sequence). The CDR3 runs 14 residues. CDR3 in DNA: TGTGCCAGTAGTTCCCTGGGGGGTGGGGAGACCCAGTACTTC. Translated, it gives CASSSLGGGETQYF.

The V call is TRBV11-3, the J call TRBJ2-1; TRBD1 might be the D (6 bases). V lost 6 bases and J 5 bases, leaving 11 bases between the germline ends. Germline assignment: CDR1 SGHNT and CDR2 YENEEA. The CDR3 sequence is 13 residues long. The CDR3 spells CASRETGNNEQFF. In nucleotides, the CDR3 is TGTGCCAGCAGAGAGACAGGTAACAATGAGCAGTTCTTC.

The V call is TRBV5-6, the J call TRBJ2-4; D not certain. This CDR3 is built from 17 residues. Germline assignment: CDR1 SGHDT and CDR2 YYEEEE. V was shortened by 4 bases and J by 0 bases, with 17 bases between the two germline ends. This chain's CDR3 is CASSQRIGELAKNIQYF. CDR3 nucleotide sequence: TGTGCCAGCAGCCAAAGAATAGGAGAACTAGCCAAAAACATTCAGTACTTC.

The chain joins TRBV29-1 to TRBJ1-1; no firm D call. Deletions cut 1 base from V and 3 bases from J, with 15 bases between. The V gene's germline CDR1 is SQVTM and CDR2 ANQGSEA. The CDR3 is 15 residues long. The CDR3 nucleotides are TGCAGCGTTGAAGTCCCTCTCTTTGGGCACACTGAAGCTTTCTTT. This gives the protein CSVEVPLFGHTEAFF.

The CDR3, as DNA: TGTGCCAGCAGCGACAGGGGGCGCCCAGAGACCCAGTACTTC. Translating it yields CASSDRGRPETQYF. The rearrangement uses TRBV14 and TRBJ2-5, with 10 nucleotides matching TRBD1. The CDR3 length is 14 residues. The germline CDR1 and CDR2 sequences are SGHDN and FVKESK. Germline trimming cut 5 bases from V and 4 bases from J; bases unmatched to any gene: 4.

This clone has a handful of counts. The rearrangement links TRBV30 to TRBJ1-1; TRBD1 is a possible D gene (5 bases). The CDR3 is 13 amino acids. The V and J ends lost 3 bases and 4 bases respectively, with 12 bases between them. From germline, CDR1 is GTSNPN and CDR2 SVGIG (reference sequence). The CDR3 here is CAWRRDSSTEAFF. CDR3 DNA: TGTGCCTGGAGGCGCGACAGTAGCACTGAAGCTTTCTTT.

The chain couples TRBV4-1 to TRBJ1-5; D is unresolved. This CDR3 region has 14 residues. Germline V CDR1 and CDR2: MGHRA, YSYEKL. The germline V and J ends were trimmed by 5 bases and 7 bases, with 15 bases remaining between them. For the CDR3, the DNA is TGCGCCAGCAGCGTCGACTCATCCCCCCAGCCCCAGCATTTT. This sequence encodes CASSVDSSPQPQHF.

The rearrangement uses TRBV4-1 and TRBJ1-1; 7 bases align to TRBD1. CDR3 length: 15 residues. Losses at the gene ends were 3 bases for V and 0 bases for J; bases not matched to a gene: 4. Germline V gene data show CDR1 as MGHRA and CDR2 as YSYEKL. CDR3 sequence (DNA): TGCGCCAGCAGCCATCGGGACAGTTTGAACACTGAAGCTTTCTTT. It codes for CASSHRDSLNTEAFF.

The chain has TRBV30 and TRBJ1-2; D uncertain. CDR3 length: 13 amino acids. The V gene lost 6 bases and the J gene lost 4 bases, with 15 bases spanning the gap. The germline V gene encodes CDR1 GTSNPN and CDR2 SVGIG (reference sequence). Written as DNA, the CDR3 is TGTGCCTGCCACGGGTCGGCGCCCTATGGCTACACCTTC. The encoded protein is CACHGSAPYGYTF.

In its sample, this clone was seen once. This rearrangement joins TRBV30 to TRBJ2-7; D is perhaps TRBD1 (6 bases). The V and J ends lost 3 bases and 3 bases respectively, with 9 bases between them. The CDR3 covers 12 residues. Germline lookup yields CDR1 GTSNPN and CDR2 SVGIG (reference sequence). For the CDR3, the DNA is TGTGCCTGGAGACCGGACAGCTACGAGCAGTACTTC. Translating it yields CAWRPDSYEQYF.

This chain joins TRBV6-1 and TRBJ1-6; TRBD1 aligns across 9 bases. The germline CDR1 and CDR2 sequences are MNHNS and SASEGT. This CDR3 has 15 residues. The V and J ends lost 3 bases and 7 bases, in that order; junction bases with no gene match: 4. This CDR3 is CASSDWTGENSPLHF. CDR3 in DNA: TGTGCCAGCAGTGACTGGACAGGGGAAAATTCACCCCTCCACTTT.

The chain uses TRBV6-5 and TRBJ2-7; TRBD1 might be the D (5 bases). This CDR3 region has 14 residues. Germline values: CDR1 MNHEY, CDR2 SVGAGI. With 0 bases removed from V and 2 bases from J, the gap between germline ends came to 8 bases. The CDR3 sequence: CASSYSSGTYEQYF. The DNA for the CDR3 is TGTGCCAGCAGTTACTCGTCAGGGACCTACGAGCAGTACTTC.

The chain carries TRBV27 and TRBJ2-3; the D gene is possibly TRBD2 (5 bases). The germline V gene encodes CDR1 MNHEY and CDR2 SMNVEV (reference sequence). The germline V and J ends were trimmed by 6 bases and 10 bases, with 17 bases remaining between them. This CDR3 has 13 residues. The DNA of the CDR3 is TGTGCCAGCAGCCTTGCGGCTAGCTCTCCGCAGTATTTT. Translation: CASSLAASSPQYF.

The chain has TRBV29-1 and TRBJ1-2; D unclear. The germline CDR1 and CDR2 sequences are SQVTM and ANQGSEA. Trimming stripped 4 bases from V and 6 bases from J, with 6 bases between. The CDR3 is made up of 10 amino acids. The CDR3 bases are TGCAGCGTTGCGGGGAATGGCTACACCTTC. Encoded protein: CSVAGNGYTF.

The chain uses TRBV29-1 and TRBJ2-1; the match to TRBD2 covers 11 bases. The CDR3 has 12 residues. J gave up 7 bases and V 6 bases, and 2 bases lay outside the gene matches. CDR1 is SQVTM and CDR2 is ANQGSEA in the germline V gene. CDR3 DNA: TGCAGCGTACTAGCGGGGGAAAATGAGCAGTTCTTC. It specifies CSVLAGENEQFF.

V is TRBV9 and J is TRBJ2-7; TRBD2 matches 8 bases. The V gene end was trimmed by 4 bases and the J gene end by 4 bases; junction bases not matched to a gene: 4. Germline lookup yields CDR1 SGDLS and CDR2 YYNGEE. The CDR3 is made up of 13 amino acids. The CDR3 bases are TGTGCCAGCAGCCCCCCGGGGGGGTACGAGCAGTACTTC. Amino acids: CASSPPGGYEQYF.

This clone was recorded once. This sequence joins TRBV2 and TRBJ1-6, with 8 bases matching TRBD1. V trimming: 2 bases; J trimming: 0 bases; junction bases outside the gene matches: 3. The CDR3 totals 17 residues. Germline CDR1 SNHLY, CDR2 FYNNEI. The CDR3 nucleotides are TGTGCCAGCAGTGAAATACAGGGGGACTCCTATAATTCACCCCTCCACTTT. Its translation: CASSEIQGDSYNSPLHF.

This sequence joins TRBV6-1 and TRBJ2-1, with 8 bases aligning to TRBD2. CDR3 length: 15 amino acids. CDR1 and CDR2 from the germline V gene are MNHNS and SASEGT. After removal of 3 bases from V and 3 bases from J, the junction contained 4 bases not matched to a gene. In nucleotides, the CDR3 is TGTGCCAGCAGTGATCCCGGGGGGGACTACAATGAGCAGTTCTTC. It translates to CASSDPGGDYNEQFF.